Sequencing of this T cell receptor (beta chain) was carried out in a study of T cells in localized non-small cell lung cancer. Of note for this clone: No antigen is known for it.

The CDR3 spans 17 residues. CDR1 is MNHEY, CDR2 SMNVEV, per germline (reference sequence). V was pared by 1 base and J by 6 bases, with 19 bases between. Assay used: immunoSEQ multiplex PCR; TCRdb lists only in-frame clones, some missing. The repertoire holds approximately 72,000 clones, 70% to 90% seen once, with roughly 14% in the top ten. Study outcomes and limitations: Longer overall survival associated with higher blood T cell density; shorter survival with higher adjacent-lung clonality. Multi-region tumor sequencing was not done, so intratumor heterogeneity could not be excluded. In uninvolved adjacent lung, T cell clonality reached its highest value, exceeding tumor.

The chain links TRBV27 to TRBJ2-1; no reliable D call. The sequencing used peripheral blood, collected before any cancer treatment. This TCR came from a female donor over 55 with stage I lung adenocarcinoma. Written as DNA, the CDR3 is TGTGCCAGCAGTTTATTGGCCTTTGAGGCCCTCGCCAATGAGCAGTTCTTC. This translates into CASSLLAFEALANEQFF.